The 30 T cell receptor beta chains given below trace back to one sample, sequenced in a study of memory CD4+ T cells and cytomegalovirus serostatus. Single viable CD3+CD4+CD8-CD45RO+ cells were sorted as the memory CD4+ T cells. The assay was immunoSEQ multiplex PCR, and TCRdb's table has in-frame clones only and misses some. The data hold about 61,000 clones, with around four fifths observed a single time. The sample was memory CD4+ T cells from blood. The receptors come from an adult in good health and CMV-seronegative.

The chain links TRBV6-1 to TRBJ1-5, with D perhaps TRBD1 (5 bases). The germline gives CDR1 MNHNS, CDR2 SASEGT. V gave up 4 bases and J gave up 4 bases, with 14 bases separating them. This CDR3 is 15 amino acids long. CDR3: CASSVGTTPNQPQHF. The DNA of the CDR3 is TGTGCCAGCAGTGTGGGGACTACCCCTAATCAGCCCCAGCATTTT.

This clone was detected only a few times. This rearrangement joins TRBV6-1 to TRBJ2-7; D is unresolved. Germline-derived CDR1 and CDR2 are MNHNS and SASEGT. Trimming stripped 4 bases from V and 0 bases from J, with 7 bases between. The CDR3 totals 13 residues. CDR3 sequence reads: CASSVGYSYEQYF. The CDR3 nucleotides read TGTGCCAGCAGTGTAGGGTACTCCTACGAGCAGTACTTC.

The V call is TRBV29-1, the J call TRBJ1-2, with 12 bases matching TRBD1. The CDR3 runs to 13 residues. J was trimmed by 7 bases and V by 7 bases; bases with no gene match: 7. The V gene's germline CDR1 is SQVTM and CDR2 ANQGSEA. The CDR3 coding sequence is TGCAGCGCCTTGGGACAGGGGGCTGGTGGCTACACCTTC. It yields the protein CSALGQGAGGYTF.

This clone showed up just a few times. The V call is TRBV28, the J call TRBJ1-2; TRBD1 is a possible D gene (5 bases). This CDR3 has 15 residues. V was cut by 3 bases and J by 4 bases, with 15 bases left in between. Germline assignment: CDR1 MDHEN and CDR2 SYDVKM. The CDR3 here is CASSFRYRKLYGYTF. CDR3 bases: TGTGCCAGCAGTTTCCGATACAGGAAGCTCTATGGCTACACCTTC.

The V gene is TRBV18, the J gene TRBJ2-7; D unresolved. The length of the CDR3 is 13 residues. CDR1 is KGHSH and CDR2 is LQKENI in the germline V gene. Between the trimmed V and J ends, which lost 2 bases and 1 base, there was a span of 6 bases. In DNA form, the CDR3 reads TGTGCCAGCTCACCAGCTCAATCCTACGAGCAGTACTTC. It encodes CASSPAQSYEQYF.

The chain recombines TRBV5-3 with TRBJ2-7; 14 bases match TRBD2. TRBV5-3 is annotated as an ORF whose role is uncertain. The CDR3 covers 17 residues. The V segment lost 2 bases and the J segment 2 bases; nucleotides outside the gene matches: 6. Written as DNA, the CDR3 is TGTGCCAGAAGCTTTCGGACTAGCGGGGGGCCGGCCTACGAGCAGTACTTC. This encodes CARSFRTSGGPAYEQYF.

The chain has TRBV5-1 and TRBJ2-6; a possible D gene is TRBD1 (6 bases). In germline, CDR1 is SGHRS, CDR2 YFSETQ. The CDR3 is 15 amino acids. Deletions cut 7 bases from V and 4 bases from J, with 15 bases between. The CDR3 DNA is TGCGCCAGCTCGACAGGCTCTTCCGGGGCCAACGTCCTGACTTTC. It is translated as CASSTGSSGANVLTF.

The V gene is TRBV5-4, the J gene TRBJ2-5; unclear D gene. Trimming cost V 3 bases and J 2 bases, with 14 bases left between them. This CDR3 spans 15 amino acids. Germline V gene data show CDR1 as SGHNT and CDR2 as YYREEE (reference sequence). The CDR3 DNA reads as TGTGCCAGCAGCTCGAAGGTGGGTACACAAGAGACCCAGTACTTC. Residues: CASSSKVGTQETQYF.

This sequence joins TRBV18 and TRBJ2-7; 9 nucleotides line up with TRBD1. CDR1 is KGHSH and CDR2 is LQKENI in the germline V gene. J was trimmed by 6 bases and V by 2 bases; bases with no gene match: 14. The CDR3 extends over 17 amino acids. CDR3 region: CASSPGVGTGQQREQYF. The CDR3 coding sequence is TGTGCCAGCTCACCAGGAGTAGGGACAGGGCAACAGCGCGAGCAGTACTTC.

CDR3 protein: CASSPADSYEQYF. The CDR3 DNA reads as TGTGCCAGCTCACCGGCGGACAGCTACGAGCAGTACTTC. This chain joins TRBV18 and TRBJ2-7; D may be TRBD1 (6 bases). Trimming removed 3 bases from V and 3 bases from J, with 9 bases in between. The CDR3 covers 13 residues. The germline V gene encodes CDR1 KGHSH and CDR2 LQKENI.

V and J are TRBV2 and TRBJ1-6, with 9 bases matching TRBD1. There are 15 residues in the CDR3. Germline V gives CDR1 SNHLY, CDR2 FYNNEI. Germline trimming cut 1 base from V and 9 bases from J; bases unmatched to any gene: 4. The DNA of the CDR3 is TGTGCCAGCAGTGAAGACGGGACAGGGAGTTCACCCCTCCACTTT. Translated, it gives CASSEDGTGSSPLHF.

This clone was seen a handful of times. J is TRBJ2-1 and V is TRBV7-2; TRBD1 matches at 7 bases. Trimming cost V 0 bases and J 0 bases; bases outside gene matches: 2. The CDR3 totals 16 residues. Germline V lookup: CDR1 SGHTA, CDR2 FQGNSA. CDR3 nucleotides: TGTGCCAGCAGCTTAGCGTGGACAGGCTCCTACAATGAGCAGTTCTTC. Its translation: CASSLAWTGSYNEQFF. Filled out from reference TRBV7-2 and TRBJ2-1, the complete variable domain reads GAGVSQSPSNKVTEKGKDVELRCDPISGHTALYWYRQSLGQGLEFLIYFQGNSAPDKSGLPSDRFSAERTGGSVSTLTIQRTQQEDSAVYLCASSLAWTGSYNEQFFGPGTRLTVL.

The rearrangement links TRBV2 to TRBJ2-1; D uncertain. Trimming cost V 1 base and J 8 bases, with 3 bases left between them. The germline gives CDR1 SNHLY, CDR2 FYNNEI. CDR3 length: 11 residues. The CDR3 loop is CASSEDDEQFF. The CDR3 DNA reads as TGTGCCAGCAGTGAAGATGATGAGCAGTTCTTC.

V gene TRBV5-1 combines with J gene TRBJ1-1, with D unclear. The CDR3 spans 16 residues. CDR1 and CDR2 (germline): SGHRS, YFSETQ. Trimming cost V 1 base and J 6 bases, with 19 bases left between them. The DNA for the CDR3 is TGCGCCAGCAGCTTGTTGGGCGACCCCCGCGGCTCTGAAGCTTTCTTT. The encoded protein is CASSLLGDPRGSEAFF. The variable domain in full, completed from reference TRBV5-1 and TRBJ1-1, reads KAGVTQTPRYLIKTRGQQVTLSCSPISGHRSVSWYQQTPGQGLQFLFEYFSETQRNKGNFPGRFSGRQFSNSRSEMNVSTLELGDSALYLCASSLLGDPRGSEAFFGQGTRLTVV.

This clone showed up just once. The chain recombines TRBV20-1 with TRBJ1-1, with TRBD1 as a possible D gene (5 bases). Trimming cost V 8 bases and J 11 bases, with 18 bases left between them. CDR3 size: 11 residues. Germline-derived CDR1 and CDR2 are DFQATT and SNEGSKA (reference sequence). The CDR3 protein is CSIWWGVGAFF. CDR3 in DNA: TGCAGTATCTGGTGGGGCGTGGGTGCTTTCTTT.

The V gene is TRBV2, the J gene TRBJ2-3; D is perhaps TRBD1 (6 bases). The CDR3 loop spans 13 amino acids. Trimming shortened V by 6 bases and J by 4 bases, and 11 bases separated the two germline ends. From germline, CDR1 is SNHLY and CDR2 FYNNEI. In nucleotides, the CDR3 is TGTGCCAGCAGCGCTGAGGGGGCAGATACGCAGTATTTT. As protein: CASSAEGADTQYF.

The CDR3 loop is CASSLVVGNPETQYF. CDR3 DNA: TGCGCCAGCAGCTTGGTGGTAGGCAATCCGGAGACCCAGTACTTC. V usage is TRBV5-1 and J usage is TRBJ2-5; unclear D gene. This CDR3 spans 15 amino acids. Trimming stripped 0 bases from V and 5 bases from J, with 14 bases between. The germline V gene encodes CDR1 SGHRS and CDR2 YFSETQ. Drawing the rest from reference TRBV5-1 and TRBJ2-5, the complete variable domain is KAGVTQTPRYLIKTRGQQVTLSCSPISGHRSVSWYQQTPGQGLQFLFEYFSETQRNKGNFPGRFSGRQFSNSRSEMNVSTLELGDSALYLCASSLVVGNPETQYFGPGTRLLVL.

This chain connects TRBV21-1 to TRBJ2-7; TRBD1, the D gene given by the table, was not confirmed from the DNA. TRBV21-1 is classified as a pseudogene. The CDR3 runs to 16 residues. For the CDR3, the DNA is TGTGCCAGCAGCAAAGGCGCAGGGGGCCGTTTCTACGAGCAGTACTTC. It encodes CASSKGAGGRFYEQYF.

This clone was observed a few times. The gene calls are TRBV29-1 and TRBJ1-1; D remains unclear. The V and J ends lost 0 bases and 6 bases respectively, with 8 bases between them. Germline lookup yields CDR1 SQVTM and CDR2 ANQGSEA. This CDR3 has 12 residues. The CDR3 region is CSVEDNPAEAFF. Here the CDR3 DNA reads TGCAGCGTTGAAGATAATCCCGCTGAAGCTTTCTTT.

DNA for the CDR3: TGTGCCACAACCAGGGGAGTGGGGCGTTACAATGAGCAGTTCTTC. This gives the protein CATTRGVGRYNEQFF. The V gene is TRBV15, the J gene TRBJ2-1; a weak D match, TRBD1 (6 bases). Trimming pared 9 bases from V and 4 bases from J, leaving 19 bases between. This CDR3 is 15 amino acids long. CDR1 and CDR2 from the germline V gene are LNHNV and YYDKDF (reference sequence).

This chain links TRBV4-2 with TRBJ2-2; D remains ambiguous. The V end lost 5 bases, the J end lost 1 base, and 5 bases lay between the germline ends. In germline, CDR1 is LGHNA, CDR2 YNFKEQ. CDR3 length: 13 residues. This CDR3 reads CASSFLNTGELFF. The CDR3 DNA sequence: TGTGCCAGCAGCTTCCTGAACACCGGGGAGCTGTTTTTT.

The chain has TRBV19 and TRBJ1-2; D remains unclear. CDR1 is LNHDA and CDR2 is SQIVND in the germline V gene (reference sequence). V lost 3 bases and J lost 6, with 14 bases in between. The CDR3 totals 14 residues. This CDR3 is CASSIPVFWNGYTF. DNA for the CDR3: TGTGCCAGTAGTATTCCGGTTTTCTGGAATGGCTACACCTTC.

V and J are TRBV6-1 and TRBJ2-3; possible D gene TRBD1, 5 bases. Between the trimmed V and J ends, which lost 1 base and 11 bases, there was a span of 19 bases. Per the germline V gene, CDR1 is MNHNS and CDR2 is SASEGT. The CDR3 length is 15 residues. Here the CDR3 reads CASSEEAGWSVKQYF. In DNA form, the CDR3 reads TGTGCCAGCAGTGAAGAGGCAGGGTGGTCGGTTAAGCAGTATTTT.

The chain joins TRBV23-1 to TRBJ2-7; unclear D gene. TRBV23-1 is treated as an ORF (open reading frame) with a function not yet certain. The CDR3 spans 10 residues. The germline V and J ends were trimmed by 7 bases and 5 bases, with 6 bases remaining between them. The CDR3 nucleotides read TGCGCCAGCACTCACCACGAGCAGTACTTC. Its translation: CASTHHEQYF.

V and J are TRBV28 and TRBJ2-3; D possibly corresponds to TRBD2 (5 bases). Germline CDR1 MDHEN, CDR2 SYDVKM. This CDR3 comprises 15 residues. V was pared by 6 bases and J by 2 bases, with 15 bases between. This chain's CDR3 is CASSIATGYTDTQYF. The DNA of the CDR3 is TGTGCCAGCAGCATAGCAACGGGGTACACAGATACGCAGTATTTT. The whole variable domain, remainder taken from reference TRBV28 and TRBJ2-3, is DVKVTQSSRYLVKRTGEKVFLECVQDMDHENMFWYRQDPGLGLRLIYFSYDVKMKEKGDIPEGYSVSREKKERFSLILESASTNQTSMYLCASSIATGYTDTQYFGPGTRLTVL.

The rearrangement links TRBV7-8 to TRBJ1-2; perhaps TRBD1 as D (5 bases). This CDR3 region has 17 residues. With 1 base removed from V and 0 bases from J, the gap between germline ends came to 15 bases. The germline V gene has CDR1 SGHVS and CDR2 FQNEAQ. The CDR3 reads CASSLEVHRTSNYGYTF. CDR3 bases: TGTGCCAGCAGCTTAGAAGTCCACAGGACTTCTAACTATGGCTACACCTTC. The variable domain in full, completed from reference TRBV7-8 and TRBJ1-2, reads GAGVSQSPRYKVAKRGQDVALRCDPISGHVSLFWYQQALGQGPEFLTYFQNEAQLDKSGLPSDRFFAERPEGSVSTLKIQRTQQEDSAVYLCASSLEVHRTSNYGYTFGSGTRLTVV.

The chain uses TRBV2 and TRBJ2-7, with 10 bases that match TRBD2. Germline assignment: CDR1 SNHLY and CDR2 FYNNEI. The V segment lost 5 bases and the J segment 1 base; nucleotides outside the gene matches: 2. This CDR3 is 14 amino acids long. CDR3 residues: CASSSGRASYEQYF. The CDR3 bases are TGTGCCAGCAGTAGCGGGAGGGCATCCTACGAGCAGTACTTC.

This clone was counted once. The chain joins TRBV11-2 to TRBJ1-1, with D hard to call. The CDR3 extends over 17 amino acids. V was clipped by 5 bases and J by 3 bases, with 22 bases between them. Germline V lookup: CDR1 SGHAT, CDR2 FQNNGV. The DNA for the CDR3 is TGTGCCAGCAGCATAAACCCCTTGGGGAGGGTGGACACTGAAGCTTTCTTT. Translation gives CASSINPLGRVDTEAFF.

The chain carries TRBV15 and TRBJ2-7; D tentatively fits TRBD1 or TRBD2 (5 bases each). Germline CDR1 and CDR2: LNHNV and YYDKDF (reference sequence). V lost 2 bases, J lost 3 bases, and 11 bases lay in between. This CDR3 region has 14 residues. The CDR3 region has the DNA TGTGCCACCAGCAGAATGGGGGAGAACTACGAGCAGTACTTC. Its protein product is CATSRMGENYEQYF.

V is TRBV6-1 and J is TRBJ1-1, with 9 bases identical to TRBD1. The CDR3 has 13 amino acids. J lost 4 bases, V lost 6 bases, and 3 bases had no gene match. Germline CDR1 and CDR2: MNHNS and SASEGT. The CDR3 nucleotides read TGTGCCAGCAGCTCGACAGGGGGCACTGAAGCTTTCTTT. Protein: CASSSTGGTEAFF.